This TCR beta chain is from a study of tumor and adjacent non-tumor tissue in lung cancer. Study conclusions and caveats: Top 100 clones took a larger repertoire share in normal lung.

Three rounds of nested PCR, following a modified ARM-PCR protocol, produced the TCRbeta library. Using its own MiXCR run on the multiplex PCR reads, TCRdb lists one record per CDR3 protein. The sample has 50,000 to 70,000 distinct CDR3 sequences; about 61% are singletons. No cell sorting was done before RNA was extracted from the tissue. The normal lung tissue was taken more than 3 cm from the tumor edge. Points on this clonotype: The target antigen is unknown.

The source material was distant non-tumor lung tissue. The receptor comes from a man between 65 and 80 years old with non-small cell lung cancer.

CDR3 in amino acids: CASSFPGTRGGPIADMRYF. The CDR3 coding sequence is TGTGCCAGCAGCTTCCCCGGGACTCGGGGGGGGCCGATTGCGGATATGCGGTATTTT. The V and J genes are TRBV6-2 or TRBV6-3 and TRBJ2-3; 8 bases agree with TRBD2. Germline loops: CDR1 MNHEY, CDR2 SVGEGT. CDR3 length: 19 residues. Unmatched junction bases numbered 31, after V lost 6 bases and J lost 14 bases.